This T cell receptor (beta chain) was sequenced during a study of cytomegalovirus exposure and HLA in healthy donors. PCR employed 60 Vbeta and 13 Jbeta primers. Assay used: immunoSEQ multiplex PCR; TCRdb lists only in-frame clones, some missing. Among some 200,000 clones, about 81% were seen once, and the ten largest hold 6.5%. The V gene's germline CDR1 is SEHNR and CDR2 FQNEAQ (reference sequence). The CDR3 is made up of 13 amino acids. The germline V and J ends were trimmed by 4 bases and 9 bases, with 12 bases remaining between them. A remark on this clone: Its antigen is not known.

Study findings and constraints: Rare sequences made up most TCRs, while some public TCRs were found in many donors. Further analysis, carried out later, found HLA-associated TCR beta chains more clonally expanded than equally common other chains. Investigators reported under 200 TCR beta chains as tied to cytomegalovirus. Being productive about 87% or about 30% of the time was typical of most TCR beta V segments in an earlier analysis.

The TCR originated in a woman between 50 and 59 years old in good health and CMV-seropositive. The sample taken for sequencing was PBMCs. This chain uses TRBV7-9 with TRBJ1-4, with D possibly matching TRBD1 (5 bases). Written as DNA, the CDR3 is TGTGCCAGCAGCTCCCCTGACAGCCAAAAACTGTTTTTT. It yields the protein CASSSPDSQKLFF.